A single T cell receptor beta chain is shown here with its context. These data are taken from a study of control samples from healthy donors and cancer patients. Here immunoSEQ multiplex PCR was the method, and the copy in TCRdb shows in-frame clones only, minus some. The top ten hold approximately 2% of the sample, which has 100,000 to 150,000 clones, about 92% seen once. V lost 6 bases, J lost 8 bases, and 8 bases lay in between. Looked up from germline, CDR1 is SNHLY and CDR2 is FYNNEI. The CDR3 length is 11 residues. The TCR sequence derives from a woman between 50 and 59 years old in good health. The sequenced material came from blood. The V call is TRBV2, the J call TRBJ2-1, with D perhaps matching TRBD1 (6 bases). The CDR3 region is CASSRGYEQFF. DNA for the CDR3: TGTGCCAGCAGCAGGGGTTATGAGCAGTTCTTC. Full variable domain (outside the CDR3, taken from reference TRBV2 and TRBJ2-1): EPEVTQTPSHQVTQMGQEVILRCVPISNHLYFYWYRQILGQKVEFLVSFYNNEISEKSEIFDDQFSVERPDGSNFTLKIRSTKLEDSAMYFCASSRGYEQFFGPGTRLTVL.